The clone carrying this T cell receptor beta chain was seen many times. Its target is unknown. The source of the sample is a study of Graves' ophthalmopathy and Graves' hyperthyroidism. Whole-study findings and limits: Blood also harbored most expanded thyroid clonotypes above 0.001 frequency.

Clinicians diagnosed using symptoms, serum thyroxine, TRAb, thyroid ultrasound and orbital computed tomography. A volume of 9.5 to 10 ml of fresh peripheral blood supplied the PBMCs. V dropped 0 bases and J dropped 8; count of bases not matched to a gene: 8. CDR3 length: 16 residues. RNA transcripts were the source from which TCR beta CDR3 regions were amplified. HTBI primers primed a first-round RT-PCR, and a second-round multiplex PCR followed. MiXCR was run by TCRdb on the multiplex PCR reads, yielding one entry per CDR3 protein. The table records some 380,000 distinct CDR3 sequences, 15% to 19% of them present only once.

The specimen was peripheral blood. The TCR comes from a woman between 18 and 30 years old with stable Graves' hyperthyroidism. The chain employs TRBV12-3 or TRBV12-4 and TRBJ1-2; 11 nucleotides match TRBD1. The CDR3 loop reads CASSLAAGQGVRGYTF. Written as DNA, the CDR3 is TGTGCCAGCAGTTTAGCGGCGGGACAGGGGGTTAGAGGCTACACCTTC.